A single sample is the source of the 10 T cell receptor beta chains below, sequenced in a study of blood T cell repertoires in COVID-19. Assay: immunoSEQ multiplex PCR; the TCRdb copy retains only in-frame clones and omits some. This table holds 85,000 to 95,000 clones, around 90% found once. Material: peripheral blood. The receptors were sampled from an elderly woman with acute or convalescent COVID-19.

The rearrangement links TRBV3-1 (or the pseudogene TRBV3-2) to TRBJ2-7, with 9 bases that match TRBD1. The CDR3 is 14 amino acids. The germline V gene has CDR1 LGHDT and CDR2 YNNKEL (reference sequence). Losses at the gene ends were 4 bases for V and 2 bases for J; bases not matched to a gene: 3. The CDR3 bases are TGTGCCAGCAGCCCCTGGGACAGGGCCTACGAGCAGTACTTC. Protein product: CASSPWDRAYEQYF.

The chain is built from TRBV4-2 and TRBJ1-6, with D possibly being TRBD1 (6 bases). The V gene's germline CDR1 is LGHNA and CDR2 YNFKEQ. The CDR3 totals 17 residues. With 5 bases removed from V and 0 bases from J, the gap between germline ends came to 14 bases. The CDR3 spells CASSNRDNRSYNSPLHF. DNA of the CDR3: TGTGCCAGCAGCAATCGGGACAACCGCTCCTATAATTCACCCCTCCACTTT.

The chain carries TRBV2 and TRBJ1-2; tentative D call: TRBD1 (6 bases). V lost 1 base, J lost 4 bases, and 16 bases lay in between. Germline assignment: CDR1 SNHLY and CDR2 FYNNEI. The CDR3 spans 16 residues. CDR3 coding DNA: TGTGCCAGCAGTGAAGGGACAGACTCGGTGTTCTATGGCTACACCTTC. Translation: CASSEGTDSVFYGYTF.

This rearrangement joins TRBV5-5 to TRBJ2-7; D gene uncertain. CDR3 size: 12 residues. The germline V gene encodes CDR1 SGHKS and CDR2 YYEKEE (reference sequence). V was cut by 1 base and J by 7 bases, with 9 bases left in between. Written as DNA, the CDR3 is TGTGCCAGCAGCTTGATTCGAGGAGAGCAGTACTTC. Translating gives CASSLIRGEQYF.

The rearrangement links TRBV25-1 to TRBJ2-2, with D perhaps matching TRBD1 (5 bases). Germline CDR1 MGHDK, CDR2 SYGVNS. V lost 4 bases, J lost 4 bases, and 10 bases lay in between. The CDR3 has 14 amino acids. This CDR3 is CASSGRVGTGELFF. The CDR3 nucleotides read TGTGCCAGCAGTGGCAGGGTAGGCACCGGGGAGCTGTTTTTT.

The chain joins TRBV24-1 to TRBJ2-1, with D possibly being TRBD1 (5 bases). V gave up 4 bases and J gave up 0 bases, with 12 bases separating them. The V gene's germline CDR1 is KGHDR and CDR2 SFDVKD. The CDR3 is made up of 16 amino acids. CDR3 sequence (DNA): TGTGCCACCAGTGACGGCCAGGGCAGCTCCTACAATGAGCAGTTCTTC. It is translated as CATSDGQGSSYNEQFF.

V usage is TRBV5-1 and J usage is TRBJ2-3; D is perhaps TRBD2 (5 bases). This CDR3 is built from 16 residues. Germline V gives CDR1 SGHRS, CDR2 YFSETQ. The V gene lost 4 bases and the J gene lost 5 bases, with 20 bases spanning the gap. The CDR3 protein is CASSIQAASPGDTQYF. As DNA, the CDR3 is TGCGCCAGCAGCATTCAAGCGGCCAGTCCCGGAGATACGCAGTATTTT. The complete variable domain, with remaining parts taken from reference TRBV5-1 and TRBJ2-3, reads KAGVTQTPRYLIKTRGQQVTLSCSPISGHRSVSWYQQTPGQGLQFLFEYFSETQRNKGNFPGRFSGRQFSNSRSEMNVSTLELGDSALYLCASSIQAASPGDTQYFGPGTRLTVL.

The rearrangement links TRBV2 to TRBJ2-3, with D perhaps TRBD2 (8 bases). The CDR3 is 15 residues long. Germline V CDR1 and CDR2: SNHLY, FYNNEI. Trimming removed 3 bases at V and 3 bases at J, with 13 bases between. The CDR3, as DNA: TGTGCCAGCAGTGATCGGGAGGGGGCTACAGATACGCAGTATTTT. Protein product: CASSDREGATDTQYF.

The CDR3 DNA sequence: TGCGCCAGCAGCTATTCGGGCACTGAAGCTTTCTTT. Translating gives CASSYSGTEAFF. This chain connects TRBV5-1 to TRBJ1-1; D unclear. The germline V gene encodes CDR1 SGHRS and CDR2 YFSETQ. The length of the CDR3 is 12 residues. With 3 bases removed from V and 4 bases from J, the gap between germline ends came to 7 bases. Complete variable domain (other parts from reference TRBV5-1 and TRBJ1-1): KAGVTQTPRYLIKTRGQQVTLSCSPISGHRSVSWYQQTPGQGLQFLFEYFSETQRNKGNFPGRFSGRQFSNSRSEMNVSTLELGDSALYLCASSYSGTEAFFGQGTRLTVV.

CDR3 region: CASSYLLSDTQYF. For the CDR3, the DNA is TGTGCCAGCAGTTACCTCCTTTCAGATACGCAGTATTTT. The chain couples TRBV6-5 to TRBJ2-3; D is undetermined. There are 13 residues in the CDR3. Germline lookup yields CDR1 MNHEY and CDR2 SVGAGI. V was clipped by 2 bases and J by 4 bases, with 7 bases between them.